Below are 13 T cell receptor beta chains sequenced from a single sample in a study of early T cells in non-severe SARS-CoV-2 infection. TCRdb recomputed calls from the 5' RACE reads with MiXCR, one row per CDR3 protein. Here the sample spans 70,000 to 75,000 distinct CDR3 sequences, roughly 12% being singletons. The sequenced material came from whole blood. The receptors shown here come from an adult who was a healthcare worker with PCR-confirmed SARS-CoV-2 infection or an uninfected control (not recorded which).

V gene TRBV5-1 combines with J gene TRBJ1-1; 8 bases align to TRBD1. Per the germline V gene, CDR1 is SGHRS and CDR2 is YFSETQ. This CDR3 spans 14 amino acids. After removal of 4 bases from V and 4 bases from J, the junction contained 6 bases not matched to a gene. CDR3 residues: CASSPLQGGTEAFF. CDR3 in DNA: TGCGCCAGCAGCCCCTTACAGGGGGGCACTGAAGCTTTCTTT.

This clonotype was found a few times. The CDR3 DNA is TGTGCCAGCGGACTCCGGGAGATGGGCGCTTTCTTT. Translated, it gives CASGLREMGAFF. The chain has TRBV6-1 and TRBJ1-1; D not certain. The CDR3 length is 12 residues. V was pared by 8 bases and J by 11 bases, with 18 bases between. The germline CDR1 and CDR2 sequences are MNHNS and SASEGT.

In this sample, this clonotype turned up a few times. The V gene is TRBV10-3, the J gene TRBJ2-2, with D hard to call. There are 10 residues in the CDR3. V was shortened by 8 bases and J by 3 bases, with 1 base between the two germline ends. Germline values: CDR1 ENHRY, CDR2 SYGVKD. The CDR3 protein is CAIYTGELFF. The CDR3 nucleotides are TGTGCCATCTACACCGGGGAGCTGTTTTTT.

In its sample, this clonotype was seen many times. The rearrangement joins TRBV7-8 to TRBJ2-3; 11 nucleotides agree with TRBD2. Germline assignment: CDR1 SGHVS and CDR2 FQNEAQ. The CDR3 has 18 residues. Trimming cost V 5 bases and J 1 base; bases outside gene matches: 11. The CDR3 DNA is TGTGCCAGCAGCGTCCCGGGACTAGCGGCCGGTGGCACAGATACGCAGTATTTT. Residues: CASSVPGLAAGGTDTQYF.

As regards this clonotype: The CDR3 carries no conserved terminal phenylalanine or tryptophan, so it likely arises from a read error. The CDR3 region is CASSPRDSPLTDTQYY. For the CDR3, the DNA is TGTGCCAGCTCACCACGGGACAGCCCCTTGACAGATACGCAGTATTAT. J is TRBJ2-3 and V is TRBV18; TRBD1 matches 7 bases. The CDR3 is made up of 16 amino acids. Germline V gene sequence: CDR1 KGHSH, CDR2 LQKENI. V lost 1 base, J lost 3 bases, and 7 bases stayed unmatched.

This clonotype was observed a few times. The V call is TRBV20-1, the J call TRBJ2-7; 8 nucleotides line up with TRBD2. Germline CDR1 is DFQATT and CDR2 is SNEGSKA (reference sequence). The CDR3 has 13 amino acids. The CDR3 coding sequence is TGCAGCGCCGAGCGGGAGAGGGGCTACGAGCAGTACTTC. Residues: CSAERERGYEQYF.

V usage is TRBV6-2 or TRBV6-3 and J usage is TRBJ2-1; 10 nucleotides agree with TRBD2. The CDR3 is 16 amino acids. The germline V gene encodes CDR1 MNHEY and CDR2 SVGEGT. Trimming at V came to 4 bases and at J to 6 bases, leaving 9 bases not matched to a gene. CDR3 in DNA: TGTGCCAGCAGTTCCCCTCTAGCGGGGGAGTTCAATGAGCAGTTCTTC. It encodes CASSSPLAGEFNEQFF.

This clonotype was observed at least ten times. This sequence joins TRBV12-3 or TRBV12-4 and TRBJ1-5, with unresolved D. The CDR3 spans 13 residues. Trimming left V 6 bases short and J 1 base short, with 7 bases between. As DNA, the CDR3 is TGTGCCAGCAGCCCAAACAGCAATCAGCCCCAGCATTTT. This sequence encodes CASSPNSNQPQHF.

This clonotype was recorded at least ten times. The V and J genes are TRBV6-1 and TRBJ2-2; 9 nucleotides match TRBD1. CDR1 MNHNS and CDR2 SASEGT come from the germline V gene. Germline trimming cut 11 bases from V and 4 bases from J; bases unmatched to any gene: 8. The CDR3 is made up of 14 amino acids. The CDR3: CAGKQGASTGELFF. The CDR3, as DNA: TGTGCCGGGAAACAGGGGGCAAGCACCGGGGAGCTGTTTTTT.

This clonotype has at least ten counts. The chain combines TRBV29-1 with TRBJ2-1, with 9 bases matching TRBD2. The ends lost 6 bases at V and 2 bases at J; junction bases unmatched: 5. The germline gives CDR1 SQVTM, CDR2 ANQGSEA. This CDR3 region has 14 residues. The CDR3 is CSVPGGRAYNEQFF. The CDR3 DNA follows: TGCAGCGTCCCCGGCGGGAGGGCCTACAATGAGCAGTTCTTC.

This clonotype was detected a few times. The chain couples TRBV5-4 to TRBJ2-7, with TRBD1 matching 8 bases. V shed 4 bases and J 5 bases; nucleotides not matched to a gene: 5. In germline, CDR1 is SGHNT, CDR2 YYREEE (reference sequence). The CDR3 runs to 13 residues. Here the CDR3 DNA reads TGTGCCAGCAGCAAGACAGGGGCGGACGAGCAGTACTTC. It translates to CASSKTGADEQYF.

Here the CDR3 reads CASSLALGPSYEQYF. Here the CDR3 DNA reads TGTGCCAGCAGTTTGGCTCTGGGACCGAGCTACGAGCAGTACTTC. This chain joins TRBV27 and TRBJ2-7; D possibly matches TRBD1 or TRBD2 (5 bases each). This CDR3 spans 15 amino acids. Germline CDR1 and CDR2: MNHEY and SMNVEV (reference sequence). Trimming pared 3 bases from V and 3 bases from J, leaving 15 bases between.

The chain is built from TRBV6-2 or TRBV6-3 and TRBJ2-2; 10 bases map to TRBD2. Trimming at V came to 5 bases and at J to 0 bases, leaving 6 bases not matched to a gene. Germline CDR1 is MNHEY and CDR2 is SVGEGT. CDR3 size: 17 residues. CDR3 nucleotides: TGTGCCAGCAGTAGGGCTAGCGGGAGTACGAACACCGGGGAGCTGTTTTTT. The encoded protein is CASSRASGSTNTGELFF.